This TCR beta chain stems from a study of blood T cell repertoires in COVID-19. Measured with immunoSEQ multiplex PCR; TCRdb has only the in-frame clones, and not every one. There are around 200,000 clones in the sample; 88% occur only once, and approximately 1.1% lies in the top ten. This CDR3 contains 13 residues. From germline, CDR1 is MDHEN and CDR2 SYDVKM. Trimming shortened V by 5 bases and J by 5 bases, and 12 bases separated the two germline ends. The TCR was taken from a man under 40 with acute or convalescent COVID-19. The sample consisted of peripheral blood. This chain joins TRBV28 and TRBJ1-2; no clear D. The CDR3 region has the DNA TGTGCCAGCAGTCCCCTCCGGGGATATGGCTACACCTTC. Translating gives CASSPLRGYGYTF.